The rows below give T cell receptor beta chains drawn from one sample of a study of Graves' ophthalmopathy and Graves' hyperthyroidism. TCRdb passed the multiplex PCR reads through MiXCR, listing each CDR3 protein once. The table records almost 750,000 distinct CDR3 sequences, roughly 40% of them present only once. Sequenced sample: peripheral blood. These receptors originate from an adult man with Graves' ophthalmopathy. CDR3s include the opening cysteine and the closing phenylalanine or tryptophan. A D gene is named only where the DNA matches it firmly. A clone size is listed for some rows: how often the clone was seen (once, few, many), or a class if it is expanded.

once - TRBJ2-2 TRBV25-1 TGTGCCAGCAGAGGGGACTTCCCCGGGGAGCTGTTTTTT CASRGDFPGELFF
- TRBD1 TRBJ1-2 TRBV9 TGTGCCAGCAGCCGAGAAGGACAGGGGGCGAATGGCTACACCTTC CASSREGQGANGYTF
few - TRBJ1-1 TRBV7-9 TGTGCCAGCAGAATACTCGGGGGAGATAACACTGAAGCTTTCTTT CASRILGGDNTEAFF
few TRBD2 TRBJ2-7 TRBV20-1 TGCAGTGCTAGTGTGGGTGGGGGGGGCGAGCAGTACTTC CSASVGGGGEQYF
few - TRBJ1-5 TRBV12-5 TGTGCCAGCAGTACCTATCTCCGGGGCTCAAATCAGCCCCAGCATTTT CASSTYLRGSNQPQHF
- TRBD1 TRBJ1-2 TRBV7-2 TGTGCCAGCAGCAAACCCGACAGGGTAGACTATGGCTACACCTTC CASSKPDRVDYGYTF
- TRBD2 TRBJ2-5 TRBV7-7 TGTGCTAGCAGTGCTCTAAGCGGGGGGGAGACCCAGTACTTC CASSALSGGETQYF
- TRBD1 TRBJ2-7 TRBV7-2 TGTGCCAGCAGCTTAGCGCAGGACAGGGTCTACGAGCAGTACTTC CASSLAQDRVYEQYF
- - TRBJ2-6 TRBV10-3 TGTGCCAGCAGTCCGGTCCGAAGGGACATATTCTCTGGGGCCAACGTCCTGACTTTC CASSPVRRDIFSGANVLTF
- - TRBJ1-5 TRBV25-1 TGTGCCAGCAGCGGTGGGGTGGATAAACGGCCCCAGCATTTT CASSGGVDKRPQHF
- - TRBJ1-4 TRBV19 TGTGCCAGTAAAGGTACAGGGAGGGATGAAAAACTGTCTTTT CASKGTGRDEKLSF
- - TRBJ2-7 TRBV7-2 TGTGCCAGCAGCGCTCGAGTCGCCTCGAACGAGCAGTACTTC CASSARVASNEQYF
- - TRBJ1-2 TRBV6-6 TGTGCCAGCACCCGGGGTGTTAACTATTATGGCTACACCTTC CASTRGVNYYGYTF
many - TRBJ1-4 TRBV25-1 TGTGCCAGCAGTGAACGAGGGGGGGAAAAACTGTTTTTT CASSERGGEKLFF
- - TRBJ1-1 TRBV5-5 TGTGCCAGCAGCACGACAGGCAGCGGAGCTTTCTTT CASSTTGSGAFF
- - TRBJ1-1 TRBV25-1 TGTGCCAGCAGTTACGGTTGGTCGGTGAACACTGAAGCTTTCTTT CASSYGWSVNTEAFF
- - TRBJ2-7 TRBV20-1 TGCAGTGCCAAACCCAGCGGGCCATACCTCTACGAGCAGTACTTC CSAKPSGPYLYEQYF
few TRBD1 TRBJ1-1 TRBV6-1 TGTGCCAGCAGTCGGACAGGGAACGAAGCTTTCTTT CASSRTGNEAFF
few - TRBJ1-6 TRBV9 TGTGCCAGCAGTGCGCCGGGCACTAATTCACCCCTCCACTTT CASSAPGTNSPLHF
many - TRBJ2-7 TRBV29-1 TGCAGCGTTGAGGGCCAGGGAGTGGTGAAGGACGAGCAGTACTTC CSVEGQGVVKDEQYF
many - TRBJ2-5 TRBV7-6 TGTGCCAGCAGCCCACAGGCCCGGTACCAAGAGACCCAGTACTTC CASSPQARYQETQYF
- TRBD1 TRBJ1-4 TRBV29-1 TGCAGCGTTGACGGACAGGGGGCCGATGAAAAACTGTTTTTT CSVDGQGADEKLFF
- - TRBJ2-2 TRBV7-9 TGTGCCAGCAGCTTACATATGACAACGAACACCGGGGAGCTGTTTTTT CASSLHMTTNTGELFF
many TRBD2 TRBJ2-2 TRBV7-2 TGTGCCAGCAGCTCTACTAGCGGGAGGGCCGGCGGGGAGCTGTTTTTT CASSSTSGRAGGELFF
- - TRBJ1-1 TRBV12-3/TRBV12-4 TGTGCCAGCAGTTTGAGTGGGGGTGGGATCATGAACACTGAAGCTTTCTTT CASSLSGGGIMNTEAFF
- - TRBJ2-7 TRBV9 TGTGCCAGCAGCCCTGGGGGACGGAGCTCCTACGAGCAGTACTTC CASSPGGRSSYEQYF
- TRBD1 TRBJ2-7 TRBV11-2 TGTGCCAGCAGCTTTGGGACAGGGTTTTACGAGCAGTACTTC CASSFGTGFYEQYF
few - TRBJ2-7 TRBV5-8 TGTGCCAGCAGCTTGGAACGCAAAGGGGAGCAGTACTTC CASSLERKGEQYF
- TRBD1 TRBJ2-7 TRBV12-3/TRBV12-4 TGTGCCAGCAGTCCGTGGACAGGAACCTACGAGCAGTACTTC CASSPWTGTYEQYF
- - TRBJ2-5 TRBV2 TGTGCCAGCAGCCAAGAATTGTTAGGGGAGACCCAGTACTTC CASSQELLGETQYF
few - TRBJ1-5 TRBV24-1 TGTGCCAGCACAGATGGACCGGGGCAGCCCCAGCATTTT CASTDGPGQPQHF
few TRBD1 TRBJ2-7 TRBV5-6 TGTGCCAGCAGCTTTTCGGACAGGGTCTACGAGCAGTACTTC CASSFSDRVYEQYF
- - TRBJ1-1 TRBV9 TGTGCCAGCAGTCACAGGGCGGGGGTCACTGAAGCTTTCTTT CASSHRAGVTEAFF
few - TRBJ2-5 TRBV20-1 TGCAGTGCGAGGACGGATTTGGGGACCCAGTACTTC CSARTDLGTQYF
- TRBD1 TRBJ1-6 TRBV7-2 TGTGCCAGCAGCTTAGGGACAGGGACCTCACCCCTCCACTTT CASSLGTGTSPLHF
- TRBD2 TRBJ2-2 TRBV7-9 TGCGCCAGCAGCGAGGGACTAGCGGGAACGAACACCGGGGAGCTGTTTTTT CASSEGLAGTNTGELFF
- - TRBJ1-6 TRBV7-2 TGTGCCAGCAGCCAGGACAGTACGAGAAATTCACCCCTCCACTTT CASSQDSTRNSPLHF
many TRBD2 TRBJ2-7 TRBV24-1 TGTGCCACCAGTGCGGCGGGAGCCCTCGAAGAGCAGTACTTC CATSAAGALEEQYF
many - TRBJ1-5 TRBV7-9 TGTGCCAGCAGCTTAGGTTATCAGCCCCAGCATTTT CASSLGYQPQHF
- - TRBJ2-2 TRBV25-1 TGTGCCAGCAGTTCTTGGACCTCCGGGGAGCTGTTTTTT CASSSWTSGELFF
few - TRBJ2-2 TRBV7-2 TGTGCCAGCAGCCCCGGACCAACGAGGGGGGAGCTGTTTTTT CASSPGPTRGELFF
- - TRBJ1-5 TRBV2 TGTGCCAGCAGTGTGGAGGGGATTCATCAGCCCCAGCATTTT CASSVEGIHQPQHF
many - TRBJ1-3 TRBV7-2 TGTGCCAGCAGAAAAGAGAGCTCTGGAAACACCATATATTTT CASRKESSGNTIYF
few - TRBJ1-1 TRBV7-9 TGTGCCGGCCGCCAGAGGGAAGGTTTAACTGAAGCTTTCTTT CAGRQREGLTEAFF
many - TRBJ1-5 TRBV10-3 TGTGCCATCAGTGAGACTAATCAGCCCCAGCATTTT CAISETNQPQHF
few TRBD1 TRBJ1-5 TRBV24-1 TGTGCCACCAGTGACCCAGGGACAGCGAGCCAGCCCCAGCATTTT CATSDPGTASQPQHF
- TRBD1 TRBJ1-5 TRBV24-1 TGTGCCACCAGGAAGGGACAGTTCAATCAGCCCCAGCATTTT CATRKGQFNQPQHF
many TRBD1 TRBJ2-2 TRBV7-9 TGTGCCAGCAGCTCGACCCGGACAGGGAAGGCCGGGGAGCTGTTTTTT CASSSTRTGKAGELFF
few - TRBJ2-5 TRBV9 TGTGCCAGCAGCGGAGACACTAGGGGGGAGACCCAGTACTTC CASSGDTRGETQYF
few TRBD1 TRBJ1-2 TRBV29-1 TGCAGCGTTGATGGGCAGGGGGTAAACTATGGCTACACCTTC CSVDGQGVNYGYTF
- - TRBJ1-5 TRBV12-3/TRBV12-4 TGTGCCAGCAGTGTAGACATGAGCAATCAGCCCCAGCATTTT CASSVDMSNQPQHF
few TRBD2 TRBJ2-5 TRBV2 TGTGCCAGCAGCTCGGGGCTAGCGGGAGGGCGAAGACAAGAGACCCAGTACTTC CASSSGLAGGRRQETQYF
many TRBD1 TRBJ1-2 TRBV20-1 TGCAGTGCTAGGTCACAGGGGGCGCAAGGCTACACCTTC CSARSQGAQGYTF
many TRBD1 TRBJ1-1 TRBV12-3/TRBV12-4 TGTGCCAGCAGCTTAGGACAGGGGAACACTGAAGCTTTCTTT CASSLGQGNTEAFF
- - TRBJ2-7 TRBV11-2 TGCGCCAGCAGCCAAGTTGTAGGCGAAGTCTACGAGCAGTACTTC CASSQVVGEVYEQYF
many - TRBJ1-4 TRBV2 TGTGCCAGCAGCAAGACGGAAAAACTGTTTTTT CASSKTEKLFF
many - TRBJ1-5 TRBV9 TGTGCCAGCAGCGTCGGTGAGACTAGCAATCAGCCCCAGCATTTT CASSVGETSNQPQHF
- TRBD2 TRBJ2-3 TRBV14 TGTGCCAGCAGCCACTCGGGGGGGCCGTCAGATACGCAGTATTTT CASSHSGGPSDTQYF
- TRBD1 TRBJ2-5 TRBV6-1 TGTGCCAGCAGACAGGGGGCGCGGGAGACCCAGTACTTC CASRQGARETQYF
few - TRBJ1-1 TRBV7-2 TGTGCCAGCAGCCAAGGGGGACCGATACCGAACACTGAAGCTTTCTTT CASSQGGPIPNTEAFF